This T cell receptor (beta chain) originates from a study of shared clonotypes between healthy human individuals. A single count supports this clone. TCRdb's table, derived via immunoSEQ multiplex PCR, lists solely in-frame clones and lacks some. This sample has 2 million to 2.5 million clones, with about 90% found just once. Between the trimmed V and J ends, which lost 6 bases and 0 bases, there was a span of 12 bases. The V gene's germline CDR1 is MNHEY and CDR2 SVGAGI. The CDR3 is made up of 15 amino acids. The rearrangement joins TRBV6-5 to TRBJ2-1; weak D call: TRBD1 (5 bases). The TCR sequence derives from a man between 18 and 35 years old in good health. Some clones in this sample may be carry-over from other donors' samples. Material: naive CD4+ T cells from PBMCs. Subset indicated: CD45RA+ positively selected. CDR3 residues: CASRAGWDSYNEQFF. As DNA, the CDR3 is TGTGCCAGCAGAGCAGGGTGGGACTCCTACAATGAGCAGTTCTTC.